This T cell receptor beta chain was profiled in a study of cytotoxic CD8 clonotypes in ibrutinib-treated CLL. For the study at large: Included were approximately 10 relapsed/refractory and approximately 15 treatment-naive patients, of whom fewer than 18 were IGHV unmutated. Averaging across samples gave approximately 270,000 productive templates and around 100,000 productive rearrangements.

This table comes from immunoSEQ multiplex PCR, and its TCRdb copy is limited to in-frame clones, with some not included. The sample lists a few hundred thousand clones, 60% to 75% occurring once. Study outcomes and limitations: Upon ibrutinib response clonality rose, and upon progression it fell back toward baseline. Researchers report that baseline clonality outpaced age-matched healthy donors and tracked circulating CD8+ T-cell counts.

With respect to this clone: The antigen is unknown.

Germline V gene lookup returns CDR1 MNHEY and CDR2 SMNVEV (reference sequence). V was trimmed by 3 bases and J by 2 bases, leaving 11 bases between them. The CDR3 has 14 amino acids. The source was PBMCs, collected after 24 months of ibrutinib treatment. The V and J genes are TRBV27 and TRBJ2-7; the D is unclear. This sequence originates from a human donor with chronic lymphocytic leukemia. CDR3 region: CASSLASRTYEQYF. CDR3 DNA sequence: TGTGCCAGCAGTTTGGCAAGCCGGACCTACGAGCAGTACTTC.